This T cell receptor beta chain appears in the sequencing data of a study of beta chain features in type 1 diabetes. Unmatched junction bases numbered 11, after V lost 4 bases and J lost 1 base. Germline CDR1 and CDR2: SGHTS and YDEGEE. This CDR3 contains 17 residues. Study-level findings and limits: For patients, the naive, central memory and Treg TCRB repertoires appeared more alike than for healthy donors.

About this clone: Its antigen is not known.

The study reverse transcribed the entire isolated RNA, so it sequenced expressed TCRB transcripts. The protocol was immunoSEQ multiplex PCR, while the TCRdb copy is restricted to in-frame clones and leaves out a portion. Here the sample spans around 99,000 clones, 40% being singletons. Sequencing was carried out using stem cell memory CD4+ T cells from blood. This clonotype was sampled from a woman between 18 and 29 years old in good health. The chain is built from TRBV5-8 and TRBJ1-1, with 9 bases identical to TRBD1. The CDR3 reads CASSPRLGTGSNTEAFF. CDR3 DNA sequence: TGTGCCAGCAGCCCTCGGCTCGGGACAGGGTCGAACACTGAAGCTTTCTTT.